This T cell receptor (beta chain) was documented in a study of blood T cell repertoires in COVID-19 (dated by TCRdb to about 2020). Background for the entire study: Collaborator samples came from the United States, Italy and Spain and covered acute and convalescent phases of COVID-19. Where available, HLA class I and class II types were taken from metadata supplied by the sample provider and were not determined by assay-based typing. The samples were drawn from two sources: the first 160 participants of the ongoing ImmuneRACE study, and 1,254 subjects contributed by 6 global collaborators. The repertoires were made available in a free public database intended to serve as a resource for research on the immune response to SARS-CoV-2. A de-identified subject ID, COVID-19 status, age in years and sex were almost always included in the sample metadata. Deeply sampled blood TCRbeta repertoires from subjects exposed to, actively infected with, or recovered from COVID-19 were included in the dataset. The material from the prospective study consisted of cDNA or gDNA derived from T cells, B-cell-depleted T cells, or PBMCs.

V lost 5 bases and J lost 9 bases; the stretch between them is 14 bases long. The CDR3 sequence holds 12 residues, the cysteine and phenylalanine included. The CDR3 DNA has 36 bases and is translated from base 1. Sequences MDHEN (CDR1) and SYDVKM (CDR2) are obtained from the germline V gene. Collaborating institutions collected whole blood in K2EDTA tubes following their own protocols. For TCRbeta analysis, collaborators shipped samples in one of three forms: frozen whole blood, isolated PBMCs, or DNA extracted from either of those sample types. With respect to this clone: Its antigen is still unknown. The input lacks base qualities; no much larger clone sits a single base away.

TCRbeta CDR3 regions were amplified from genomic DNA by means of the immunoSEQ Assay, a bias-controlled multiplex PCR. The published analysis was carried out like this. Within the assay, amplification of reference gene primers was used to estimate how many nucleated cells each sample contained. To quantify the absolute abundance of each unique TCRbeta CDR3 rearrangement, sequence reads were collapsed and filtered. For each sample, productive Simpson clonality was calculated by taking the square root of Simpson's diversity index across productive rearrangements. In its TCRdb copy, this immuneACCESS table keeps in-frame sequences only and misses some clones. Where compared with another copy, unresolved V genes explain less than half of these, and the others have no known cause. V and J calls and clone size come straight from that table; D and trimming were deduced from the DNA. This sample is represented by over 150,000 clones; 80% to 90% of them were singletons. Around 1.1% of the sample goes to the ten largest clones.

The full study reports these points: Clinical and demographic metadata were provided uncurated, with the amount varying by source and participant.

The TCR sequence derives from a man aged 25 to 40 with acute or convalescent COVID-19. Material: peripheral blood. This sequence uses TRBV28 and TRBJ2-7, with a tentative D gene TRBD1 over 6 matching bases. CDR3 protein: CASSLRDTRQYF. The DNA sequence reads TGTGCCAGCAGTCTCCGGGACACAAGGCAGTACTTC.